This TCR beta chain was recovered during a study of control samples from healthy donors and cancer patients (TCRdb year 2020). A remark on this clone: Its antigen specificity is not known. No base quality values were provided; no much bigger clone lies one nucleotide off.

Library preparation was by the immunoSEQ multiplex PCR assay. Held by TCRdb, this immuneACCESS table contains in-frame sequences only and omits some clones. Under half of the omission traces to an unresolved V gene where checked; the cause of the rest is unknown. For this sample there are 190,000 or so clones; 90% to 95% appear just once. Over 1.3% of the sample is taken by the ten largest. The source is a man in his late teens or twenties in good health. Sequences were obtained from blood.

The CDR3 in this case is CASMYAGSNTIYF. The nucleotide sequence is given as TGTGCCAGTATGTACGCCGGTTCTAACACCATATATTTT. The chain employs TRBV19 and TRBJ1-3, with the identity of the D gene unclear. Between the V and J ends, shortened by 7 bases and 7 bases respectively, the junction contains 14 bases. There are 13 amino acids in the CDR3, from cysteine to phenylalanine inclusive. Just CDR3 DNA is preserved here, 39 bases in frame from base 1. The germline V gene (reference sequence) specifies LNHDA as CDR1 and SQIVND as CDR2.